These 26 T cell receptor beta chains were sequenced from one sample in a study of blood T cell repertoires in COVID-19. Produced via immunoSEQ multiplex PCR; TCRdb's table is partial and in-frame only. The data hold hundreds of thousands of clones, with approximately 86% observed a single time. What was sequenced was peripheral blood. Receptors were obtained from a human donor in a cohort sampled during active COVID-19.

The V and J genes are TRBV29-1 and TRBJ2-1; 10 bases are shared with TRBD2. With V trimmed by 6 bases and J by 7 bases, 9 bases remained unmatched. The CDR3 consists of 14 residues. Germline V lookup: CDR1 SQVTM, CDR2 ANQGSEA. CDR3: CSVGLAPSGNEQFF. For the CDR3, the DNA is TGCAGCGTGGGACTAGCGCCCTCGGGAAATGAGCAGTTCTTC.

DNA of the CDR3: TGTGCCTGGAGTGCTCAGAGCAATCAGCCCCAGCATTTT. Amino acid sequence: CAWSAQSNQPQHF. This sequence joins TRBV30 and TRBJ1-5; D remains ambiguous. Trimming took off 1 base at V and 1 base at J, with 5 bases between the two ends. The CDR3 runs to 13 residues. Looked up from germline, CDR1 is GTSNPN and CDR2 is SVGIG (reference sequence). The full variable domain, with the rest looked up from reference TRBV30 and TRBJ1-5, is SQTIHQWPATLVQPVGSPLSLECTVEGTSNPNLYWYRQAAGRGLQLLFYSVGIGQISSEVPQNLSASRPQDRQFILSSKKLLLSDSGFYLCAWSAQSNQPQHFGDGTRLSIL.

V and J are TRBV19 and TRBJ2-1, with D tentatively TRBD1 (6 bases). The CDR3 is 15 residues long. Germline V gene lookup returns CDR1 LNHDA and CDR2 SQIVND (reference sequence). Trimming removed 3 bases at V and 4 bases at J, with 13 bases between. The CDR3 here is CASSIDMGAYNEQFF. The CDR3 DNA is TGTGCCAGTAGTATCGACATGGGGGCTTACAATGAGCAGTTCTTC.

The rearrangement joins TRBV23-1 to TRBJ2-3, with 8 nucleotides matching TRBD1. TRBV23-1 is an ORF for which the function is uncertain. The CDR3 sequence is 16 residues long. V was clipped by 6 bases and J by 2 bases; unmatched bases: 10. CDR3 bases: TGCGCCAGCAGACGGCGGCCAGGGGGCCCCACAGATACGCAGTATTTT. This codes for CASRRRPGGPTDTQYF.

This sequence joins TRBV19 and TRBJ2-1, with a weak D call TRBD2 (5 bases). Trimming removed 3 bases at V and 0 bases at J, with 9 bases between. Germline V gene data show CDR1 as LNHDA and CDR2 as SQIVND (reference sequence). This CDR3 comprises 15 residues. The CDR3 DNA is TGTGCCAGTAGTATGCTAGCTACCTCCTACAATGAGCAGTTCTTC. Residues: CASSMLATSYNEQFF.

The CDR3, as DNA: TGTGCCAGCAGCCAAGAGATGGGACAGGGGGCAGATACGCAGTATTTT. It yields the protein CASSQEMGQGADTQYF. The rearrangement uses TRBV4-2 and TRBJ2-3, with 11 nucleotides matching TRBD1. The CDR3 totals 16 residues. Losses at the gene ends were 0 bases for V and 4 bases for J; bases not matched to a gene: 3. Germline lookup yields CDR1 LGHNA and CDR2 YNFKEQ.

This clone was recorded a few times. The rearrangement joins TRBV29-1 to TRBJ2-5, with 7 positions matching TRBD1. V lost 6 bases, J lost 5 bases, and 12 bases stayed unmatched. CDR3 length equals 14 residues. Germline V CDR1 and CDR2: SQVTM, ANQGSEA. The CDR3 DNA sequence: TGCAGCGTGGGCAGACAGGGAAGAGGGGAGACCCAGTACTTC. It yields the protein CSVGRQGRGETQYF. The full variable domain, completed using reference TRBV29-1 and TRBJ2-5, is SAVISQKPSRDICQRGTSLTIQCQVDSQVTMMFWYRQQPGQSLTLIATANQGSEATYESGFVIDKFPISRPNLTFSTLTVSNMSPEDSSIYLCSVGRQGRGETQYFGPGTRLLVL.

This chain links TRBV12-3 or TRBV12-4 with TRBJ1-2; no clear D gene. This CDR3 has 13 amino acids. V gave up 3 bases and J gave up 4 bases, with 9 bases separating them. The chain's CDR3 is CASSLSIVYGYTF. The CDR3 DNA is TGTGCCAGCAGTTTGAGTATCGTCTATGGCTACACCTTC.

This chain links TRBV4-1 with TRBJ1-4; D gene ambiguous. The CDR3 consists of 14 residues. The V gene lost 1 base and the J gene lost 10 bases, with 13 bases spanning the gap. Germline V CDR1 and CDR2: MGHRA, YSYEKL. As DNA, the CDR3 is TGCGCCAGCAGCCAAGTCACTGCAGGTGGAAAACTGTTTTTT. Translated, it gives CASSQVTAGGKLFF.

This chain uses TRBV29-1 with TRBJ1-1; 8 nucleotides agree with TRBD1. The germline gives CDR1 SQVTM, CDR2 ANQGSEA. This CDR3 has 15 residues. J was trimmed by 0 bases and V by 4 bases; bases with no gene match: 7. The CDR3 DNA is TGCAGCGTTGTGGGTCCAGGGGGCCTGAACACTGAAGCTTTCTTT. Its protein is CSVVGPGGLNTEAFF. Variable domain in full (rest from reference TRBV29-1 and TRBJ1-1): SAVISQKPSRDICQRGTSLTIQCQVDSQVTMMFWYRQQPGQSLTLIATANQGSEATYESGFVIDKFPISRPNLTFSTLTVSNMSPEDSSIYLCSVVGPGGLNTEAFFGQGTRLTVV.

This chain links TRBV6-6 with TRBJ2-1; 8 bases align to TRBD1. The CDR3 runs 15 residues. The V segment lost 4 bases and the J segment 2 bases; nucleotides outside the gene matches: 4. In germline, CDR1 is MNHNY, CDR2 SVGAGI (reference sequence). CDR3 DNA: TGTGCCAGCAGTTTCCGACAGGGGACCTACAATGAGCAGTTCTTC. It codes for CASSFRQGTYNEQFF.

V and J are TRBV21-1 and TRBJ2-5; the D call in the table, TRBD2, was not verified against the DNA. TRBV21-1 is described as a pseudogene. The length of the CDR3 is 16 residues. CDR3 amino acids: CASSKVGTSGQETQYF. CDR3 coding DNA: TGTGCCAGCAGCAAAGTGGGGACTAGCGGCCAAGAGACCCAGTACTTC.

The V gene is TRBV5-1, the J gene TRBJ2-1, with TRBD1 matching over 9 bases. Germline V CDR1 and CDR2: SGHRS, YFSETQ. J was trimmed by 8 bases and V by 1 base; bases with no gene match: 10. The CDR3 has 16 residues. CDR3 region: CASSLTGGAARDEQFF. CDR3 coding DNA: TGCGCCAGCAGCTTGACAGGGGGCGCAGCCCGGGATGAGCAGTTCTTC. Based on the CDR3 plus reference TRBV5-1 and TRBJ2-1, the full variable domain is KAGVTQTPRYLIKTRGQQVTLSCSPISGHRSVSWYQQTPGQGLQFLFEYFSETQRNKGNFPGRFSGRQFSNSRSEMNVSTLELGDSALYLCASSLTGGAARDEQFFGPGTRLTVL.

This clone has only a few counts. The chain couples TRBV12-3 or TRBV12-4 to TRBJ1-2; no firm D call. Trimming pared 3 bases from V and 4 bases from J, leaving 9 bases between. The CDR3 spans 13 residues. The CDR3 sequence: CASSFKQVYGYTF. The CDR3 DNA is TGTGCCAGCAGTTTCAAACAAGTCTATGGCTACACCTTC.

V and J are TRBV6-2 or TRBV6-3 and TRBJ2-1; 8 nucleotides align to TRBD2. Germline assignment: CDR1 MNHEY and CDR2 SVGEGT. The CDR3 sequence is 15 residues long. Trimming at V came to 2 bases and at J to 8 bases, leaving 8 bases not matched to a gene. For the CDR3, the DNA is TGTGCCAGCAGTTACGGCGGGGGGAGGGCGGATGAGCAGTTCTTC. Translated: CASSYGGGRADEQFF.

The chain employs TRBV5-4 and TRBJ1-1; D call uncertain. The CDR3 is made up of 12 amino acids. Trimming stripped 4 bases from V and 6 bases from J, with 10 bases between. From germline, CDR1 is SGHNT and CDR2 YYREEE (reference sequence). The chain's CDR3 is CASSQGAAEAFF. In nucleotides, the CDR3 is TGTGCCAGCAGCCAAGGAGCGGCTGAAGCTTTCTTT.

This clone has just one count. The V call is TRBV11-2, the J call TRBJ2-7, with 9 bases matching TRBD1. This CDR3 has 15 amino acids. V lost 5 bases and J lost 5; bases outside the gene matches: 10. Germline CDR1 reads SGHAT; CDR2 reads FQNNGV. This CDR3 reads CASSQRRQGGHEQYF. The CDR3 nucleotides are TGTGCCAGCAGCCAGCGGAGACAGGGGGGCCACGAGCAGTACTTC. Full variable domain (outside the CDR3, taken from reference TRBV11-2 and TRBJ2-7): EAGVAQSPRYKIIEKRQSVAFWCNPISGHATLYWYQQILGQGPKLLIQFQNNGVVDDSQLPKDRFSAERLKGVDSTLKIQPAKLEDSAVYLCASSQRRQGGHEQYFGPGTRLTVT.

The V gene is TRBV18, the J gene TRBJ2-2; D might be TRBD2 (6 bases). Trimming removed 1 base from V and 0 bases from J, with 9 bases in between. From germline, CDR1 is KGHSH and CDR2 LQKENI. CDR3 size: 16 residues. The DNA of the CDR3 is TGTGCCAGCTCACCACTAGCGGATACGAACACCGGGGAGCTGTTTTTT. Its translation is CASSPLADTNTGELFF.

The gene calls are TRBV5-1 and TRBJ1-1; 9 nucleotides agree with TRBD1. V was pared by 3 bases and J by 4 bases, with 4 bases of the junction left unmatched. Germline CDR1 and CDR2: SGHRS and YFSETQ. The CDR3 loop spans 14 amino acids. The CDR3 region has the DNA TGCGCCAGCAGCTCGGGACAGGGCCTCACTGAAGCTTTCTTT. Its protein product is CASSSGQGLTEAFF.

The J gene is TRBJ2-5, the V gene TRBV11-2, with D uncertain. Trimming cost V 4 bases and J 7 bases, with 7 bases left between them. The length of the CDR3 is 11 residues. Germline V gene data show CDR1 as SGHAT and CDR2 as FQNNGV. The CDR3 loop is CASSWAGTQYF. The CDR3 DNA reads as TGTGCCAGCAGCTGGGCCGGGACCCAGTACTTC. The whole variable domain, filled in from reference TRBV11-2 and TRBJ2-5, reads EAGVAQSPRYKIIEKRQSVAFWCNPISGHATLYWYQQILGQGPKLLIQFQNNGVVDDSQLPKDRFSAERLKGVDSTLKIQPAKLEDSAVYLCASSWAGTQYFGPGTRLLVL.

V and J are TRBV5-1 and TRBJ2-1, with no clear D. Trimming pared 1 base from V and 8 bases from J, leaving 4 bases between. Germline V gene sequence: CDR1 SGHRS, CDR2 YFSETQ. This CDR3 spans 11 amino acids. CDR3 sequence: CASSLRDEQFF. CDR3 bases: TGCGCCAGCAGCTTGCGGGATGAGCAGTTCTTC. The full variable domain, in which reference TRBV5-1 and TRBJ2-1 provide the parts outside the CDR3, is KAGVTQTPRYLIKTRGQQVTLSCSPISGHRSVSWYQQTPGQGLQFLFEYFSETQRNKGNFPGRFSGRQFSNSRSEMNVSTLELGDSALYLCASSLRDEQFFGPGTRLTVL.

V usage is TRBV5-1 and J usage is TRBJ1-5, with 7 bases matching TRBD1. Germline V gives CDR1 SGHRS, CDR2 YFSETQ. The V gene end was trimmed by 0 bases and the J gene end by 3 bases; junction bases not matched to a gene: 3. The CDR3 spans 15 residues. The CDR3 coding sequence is TGCGCCAGCAGCTTGGGGACAGGCTACAATCAGCCCCAGCATTTT. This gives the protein CASSLGTGYNQPQHF.

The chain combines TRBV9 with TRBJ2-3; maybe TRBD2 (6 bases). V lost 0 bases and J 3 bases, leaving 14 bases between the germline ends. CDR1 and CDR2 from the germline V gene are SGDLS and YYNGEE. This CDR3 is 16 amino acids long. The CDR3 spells CASSVDRQGGTDTQYF. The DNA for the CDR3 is TGTGCCAGCAGCGTAGATCGCCAGGGAGGTACAGATACGCAGTATTTT.

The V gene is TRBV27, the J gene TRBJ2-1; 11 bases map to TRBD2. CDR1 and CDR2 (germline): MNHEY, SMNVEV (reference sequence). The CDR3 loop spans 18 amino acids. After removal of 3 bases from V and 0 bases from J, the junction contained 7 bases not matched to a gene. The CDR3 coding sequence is TGTGCCAGCAGTTTCCGACTAGCGGGATCCAGCTCCTACAATGAGCAGTTCTTC. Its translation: CASSFRLAGSSSYNEQFF.

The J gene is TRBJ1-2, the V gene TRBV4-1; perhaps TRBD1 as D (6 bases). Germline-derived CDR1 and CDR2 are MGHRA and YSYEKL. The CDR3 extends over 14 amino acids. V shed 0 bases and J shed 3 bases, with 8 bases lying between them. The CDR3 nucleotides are TGCGCCAGCAGCCAAGAATCAGGGGACTATGGCTACACCTTC. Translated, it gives CASSQESGDYGYTF.

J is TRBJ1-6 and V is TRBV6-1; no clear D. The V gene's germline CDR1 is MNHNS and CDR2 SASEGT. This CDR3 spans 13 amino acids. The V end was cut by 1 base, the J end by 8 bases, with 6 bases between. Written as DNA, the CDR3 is TGTGCCAGCAGTGAAGTCAGGCATTCACCCCTCCACTTT. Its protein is CASSEVRHSPLHF.